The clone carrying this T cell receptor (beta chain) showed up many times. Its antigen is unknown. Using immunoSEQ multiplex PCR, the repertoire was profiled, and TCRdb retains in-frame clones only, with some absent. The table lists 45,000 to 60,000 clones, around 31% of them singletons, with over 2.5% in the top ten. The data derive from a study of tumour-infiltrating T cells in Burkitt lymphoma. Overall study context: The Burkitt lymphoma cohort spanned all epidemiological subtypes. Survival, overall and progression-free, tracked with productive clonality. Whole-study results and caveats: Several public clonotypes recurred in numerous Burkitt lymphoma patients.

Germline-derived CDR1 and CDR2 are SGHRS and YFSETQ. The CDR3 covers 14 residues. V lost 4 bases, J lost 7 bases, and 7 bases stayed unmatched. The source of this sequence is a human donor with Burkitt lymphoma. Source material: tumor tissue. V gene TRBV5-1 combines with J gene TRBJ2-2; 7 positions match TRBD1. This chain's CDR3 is CASSQQGSGGELFF. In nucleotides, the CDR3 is TGCGCCAGCAGCCAACAGGGGAGCGGCGGGGAGCTGTTTTTT.